The 18 T cell receptor beta chains given below trace back to one sample, sequenced in a study of blood T cells in healthy people across ages. Primers used in a second PCR of about 7 to 12 cycles were a sample-barcoded 5' primer and a J-beta primer mix. MiXCR was run by TCRdb on the 5' RACE reads, yielding one entry per CDR3 protein. This repertoire shows more than 450,000 distinct CDR3 sequences, about a quarter found once; its top ten account for 3% to 4%. These data were likewise used in another study, on T cells of mothers and their children.

The material sequenced was blood. The receptors originated from a boy between 2 and 10 years old in good health.

This clonotype was seen a few times. The chain employs TRBV20-1 and TRBJ2-2; D is perhaps TRBD2 (6 bases). This CDR3 is built from 12 residues. Germline loops: CDR1 DFQATT, CDR2 SNEGSKA (reference sequence). V was cut by 5 bases and J by 3 bases, with 7 bases left in between. The CDR3 protein is CSAPGDTGELFF. CDR3 DNA: TGCAGTGCTCCGGGGGACACCGGGGAGCTGTTTTTT.

Regarding this clonotype: One end of the junction fails to match germline, which may point to a read error. The rearrangement joins TRBV2 to TRBJ1-5; no firm D call. The germline CDR1 and CDR2 sequences are SNHLY and FYNNEI. This CDR3 has 15 amino acids. CDR3 sequence reads: CASNEQSLVNQPQHF. The CDR3, as DNA: TGTGCCAGCAATGAACAATCGTTAGTGAATCAGCCCCAGCATTTT.

The chain combines TRBV7-2 with TRBJ2-5, with D possibly matching TRBD2 (5 bases). Looked up from germline, CDR1 is SGHTA and CDR2 is FQGNSA. There are 14 residues in the CDR3. Trimming took off 5 bases at V and 4 bases at J, with 14 bases between the two ends. The CDR3 sequence is CASSPTRERETQYF. CDR3 sequence (DNA): TGTGCCAGCAGCCCAACTCGGGAACGAGAGACCCAGTACTTC.

This clonotype was detected only a few times. The J gene is TRBJ2-3, the V gene TRBV7-9; no reliable D call. Germline V gives CDR1 SEHNR, CDR2 FQNEAQ (reference sequence). This CDR3 contains 10 residues. The V end lost 5 bases, the J end lost 9 bases, and 6 bases lay between the germline ends. This CDR3 is CASSRGTQYF. The CDR3 DNA follows: TGTGCCAGCAGCCGCGGCACGCAGTATTTT. Drawing the rest from reference TRBV7-9 and TRBJ2-3, the complete variable domain is DTGVSQNPRHKITKRGQNVTFRCDPISEHNRLYWYRQTLGQGPEFLTYFQNEAQLEKSRLLSDRFSAERPKGSFSTLEIQRTEQGDSAMYLCASSRGTQYFGPGTRLTVL.

This sequence joins TRBV20-1 and TRBJ1-1; D is possibly TRBD1 (5 bases). The V gene's germline CDR1 is DFQATT and CDR2 SNEGSKA (reference sequence). This CDR3 region has 13 residues. The V end lost 3 bases, the J end lost 3 bases, and 11 bases lay between the germline ends. CDR3 residues: CSARRGLDTEAFF. As DNA, the CDR3 is TGCAGTGCTAGGCGGGGCCTGGACACTGAAGCTTTCTTT.

A single count supports this clonotype. The CDR3 spells CASSLTGPFSETQYF. For the CDR3, the DNA is TGTGCCAGCAGTTTAACGGGCCCCTTTTCTGAGACCCAGTACTTC. The gene calls are TRBV27 and TRBJ2-5; D unresolved. V lost 2 bases to trimming and J lost 5 bases, with 15 bases between them. CDR1 and CDR2 (germline): MNHEY, SMNVEV (reference sequence). This CDR3 has 15 amino acids.

This clonotype came up many times. The V and J genes are TRBV12-3 or TRBV12-4 and TRBJ1-2; the D gene is possibly TRBD1 (6 bases). This CDR3 has 12 amino acids. The V and J ends lost 6 bases and 5 bases respectively, with 10 bases between them. CDR3 in DNA: TGTGCCAGCAGCGCGACAGGTTATGGCTACACCTTC. It codes for CASSATGYGYTF.

This clonotype was seen more than once but under ten times. V gene TRBV10-3 combines with J gene TRBJ2-3, with a weak D call TRBD1 (6 bases). Trimming took off 2 bases at V and 6 bases at J, with 18 bases between the two ends. This CDR3 has 16 amino acids. Germline V gives CDR1 ENHRY, CDR2 SYGVKD. CDR3 sequence: CAISEIAGTTGDTQYF. Here the CDR3 DNA reads TGTGCCATCAGTGAGATCGCCGGGACAACGGGCGATACGCAGTATTTT.

This clonotype was picked up a small number of times. The chain uses TRBV6-1 and TRBJ1-5; D call uncertain. This CDR3 is 14 amino acids long. Trimming pared 6 bases from V and 1 base from J, leaving 10 bases between. CDR1 and CDR2 (germline): MNHNS, SASEGT. The CDR3 DNA sequence: TGTGCCAGCAGGGTAGGGTTAAGCAATCAGCCCCAGCATTTT. This gives the protein CASRVGLSNQPQHF.

The chain recombines TRBV6-6 with TRBJ2-4; perhaps TRBD1 as D (5 bases). Germline loops: CDR1 MNHNY, CDR2 SVGAGI (reference sequence). This CDR3 has 17 amino acids. The ends were cut back, 2 bases at V and 8 bases at J, with 22 bases in the middle. CDR3 sequence reads: CASSYDSSSRGLHIQYF. The DNA of the CDR3 is TGTGCCAGCAGTTACGACTCGAGTAGTAGGGGCCTGCACATTCAGTACTTC.

This clonotype was counted between two and nine times. CDR3 bases: TGTGCCAGCAGTCCTGGACTAGCGGGACTTATCTACAATGAGCAGTTCTTC. Its protein is CASSPGLAGLIYNEQFF. V gene TRBV7-9 combines with J gene TRBJ2-5; 12 positions agree with TRBD2. The DNA end favors TRBJ2-1, so the J call may be wrong. Germline CDR1 and CDR2: SEHNR and FQNEAQ (reference sequence). This CDR3 has 17 residues.

This clonotype was seen a handful of times. V is TRBV29-1 and J is TRBJ2-3; no firm D call. Germline V gene sequence: CDR1 SQVTM, CDR2 ANQGSEA. V lost 3 bases to trimming and J lost 2 bases, with 15 bases between them. This CDR3 has 15 residues. CDR3 sequence: CSVDGLGRLTDTQYF. Here the CDR3 DNA reads TGCAGCGTTGATGGCCTAGGGCGACTCACAGATACGCAGTATTTT.

This clonotype has a handful of counts. V gene TRBV6-2 or TRBV6-3 combines with J gene TRBJ2-1; 8 bases line up with TRBD2. Germline lookup yields CDR1 MNHEY and CDR2 SVGEGT. V trimming: 2 bases; J trimming: 1 base; junction bases outside the gene matches: 1. This CDR3 has 15 amino acids. The CDR3 DNA follows: TGTGCCAGCAGTTACGGACTAGCATCCTACAATGAGCAGTTCTTC. Encoded protein: CASSYGLASYNEQFF.

The V and J genes are TRBV18 and TRBJ1-5; D might be TRBD1 (6 bases). CDR3 length equals 13 residues. V gave up 5 bases and J gave up 7 bases, with 12 bases separating them. Germline V gene lookup returns CDR1 KGHSH and CDR2 LQKENI. The DNA for the CDR3 is TGTGCCAGCTCAACCGAGGGGGGGCAGCCCCAGCATTTT. Translation gives CASSTEGGQPQHF.

The rearrangement links TRBV21-1 to TRBJ2-5; the table's D gene call, TRBD2, was not cross checked with the DNA. The end of the DNA is better explained by TRBJ2-7, so the J call may be wrong. TRBV21-1 is annotated as a pseudogene. The CDR3 has 17 amino acids. This chain's CDR3 is CASSKSLVLAGRYEQYF. CDR3 DNA: TGTGCCAGCAGCAAGTCTTTAGTGCTAGCGGGACGCTACGAGCAGTACTTC.

The chain is built from TRBV20-1 and TRBJ2-2, with 7 bases matching TRBD1. CDR1 is DFQATT and CDR2 is SNEGSKA in the germline V gene (reference sequence). The V gene end was trimmed by 6 bases and the J gene end by 1 base; junction bases not matched to a gene: 2. The CDR3 length is 13 residues. CDR3 protein: CSAWTGNTGELFF. The CDR3 DNA reads as TGCAGTGCGTGGACAGGGAACACCGGGGAGCTGTTTTTT.

V gene TRBV3-1 combines with J gene TRBJ2-1, with a possible D match to TRBD1 (5 bases). This CDR3 is 16 amino acids long. V was clipped by 0 bases and J by 5 bases, with 14 bases between them. Germline CDR1 reads LGHDT; CDR2 reads YNNKEL (reference sequence). For the CDR3, the DNA is TGTGCCAGCAGCCAAGAAGGGCTGGGGCCCGACAATGAGCAGTTCTTC. This gives the protein CASSQEGLGPDNEQFF.

The rearrangement links TRBV25-1 to TRBJ2-5, with 7 bases that match TRBD2. Germline-derived CDR1 and CDR2 are MGHDK and SYGVNS. This CDR3 is 15 amino acids long. V lost 1 base and J lost 3; bases outside the gene matches: 5. The CDR3 nucleotides are TGTGCCAGCAGTGAATGGTTACTAGCGAAAGAGACCCAGTACTTC. It encodes CASSEWLLAKETQYF. The complete variable domain, with remaining parts taken from reference TRBV25-1 and TRBJ2-5, reads EADIYQTPRYLVIGTGKKITLECSQTMGHDKMYWYQQDPGMELHLIHYSYGVNSTEKGDLSSESTVSRIRTEHFPLTLESARPSHTSQYLCASSEWLLAKETQYFGPGTRLLVL.